This TCR beta chain derives from a study of blood T cell repertoires in COVID-19 (dated by TCRdb to 2020 to 2022). Study-wide context: Samples from collaborators originated in the United States, Italy and Spain and spanned both the acute and convalescent phases of COVID-19. The repertoires were made available in a free public database intended to serve as a resource for research on the immune response to SARS-CoV-2. The prospective study material was composed of cDNA or gDNA derived from T cells, B-cell-depleted T cells, or PBMCs. Sample metadata almost always included a de-identified subject ID, COVID-19 status, age in years and sex. Samples came from the ongoing ImmuneRACE study (first 160 participants) plus 1,254 subjects from 6 global collaborators. HLA class I and class II types, where available, came from metadata supplied by the sample provider rather than from assay-based typing. Subjects who had been exposed to COVID-19, were actively infected with it, or had recovered from it provided the deeply sampled blood TCRbeta repertoires that made up the dataset.

The collaborating institutions used their own protocols to collect whole blood in K2EDTA tubes. Collaborator samples were shipped for TCRbeta analysis as frozen whole blood, isolated PBMCs, or DNA extracted from either sample type. In the case of this clone: The antigen it recognizes is unknown. Qualities for individual bases were not recorded, and no much larger clone is one base off.

Broader findings and caveats from the paper: The quantity of clinical and demographic metadata differed by source and by participant and was supplied without curation.

V is cut by 1 base and J by 4 bases, and the space between the germline ends is 10 bases. From cysteine to phenylalanine, the CDR3 is 15 amino acids long. The only DNA kept is the CDR3, 45 bases in frame from the first base. CDR1 is given as SGHTA and CDR2 as FQGNSA, both from the germline V gene. The immunoSEQ Assay, a bias-controlled multiplex PCR, was used to amplify TCRbeta CDR3 regions from genomic DNA. The study's own analysis went as follows. Within the assay, amplification of reference gene primers was used to estimate how many nucleated cells each sample contained. To quantify the absolute abundance of each unique TCRbeta CDR3 rearrangement, sequence reads were collapsed and filtered. For each sample, productive Simpson clonality was calculated as the square root of Simpson's diversity index over productive rearrangements. TCRdb mirrors the immuneACCESS table, restricted to in-frame sequences. Some clones are absent from its copies; in checked studies, under half trace to an unresolved V gene, and the reason for the others is unknown. D and trimming were read from the DNA, whereas the V and J calls and clone size are those reported in that table. The sample has around 70,000 clones on record, about 89% of them singletons. The leading ten clones occupy about 7.3% of the sample.

The receptor's source is a human donor in a cohort sampled during active COVID-19. Sequenced sample: peripheral blood. The chain joins TRBV7-2 to TRBJ2-2; the D gene cannot be resolved reliably. The DNA sequence is given as TGTGCCAGCAGCTTAGTATCCGGTGGCACCGGGGAGCTGTTTTTT. The resulting protein is CASSLVSGGTGELFF.